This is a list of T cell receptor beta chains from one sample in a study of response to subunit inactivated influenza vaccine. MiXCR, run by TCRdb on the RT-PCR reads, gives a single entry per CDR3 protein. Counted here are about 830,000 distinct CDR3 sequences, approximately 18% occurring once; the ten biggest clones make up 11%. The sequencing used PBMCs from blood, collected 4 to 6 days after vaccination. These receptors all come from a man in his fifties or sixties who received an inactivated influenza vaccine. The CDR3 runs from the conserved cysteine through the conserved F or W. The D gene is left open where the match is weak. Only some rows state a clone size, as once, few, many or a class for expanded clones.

CASSGTDGGTQYF	TGTGCCAGCAGCGGGACTGACGGCGGGACCCAGTACTTC	NA	TRBV12-3/TRBV12-4	TRBJ2-5	NA
CASRPLAGLDTQYF	TGTGCCAGCAGGCCCCTTGCGGGTTTGGATACGCAGTATTTT	NA	TRBV12-3/TRBV12-4	TRBJ2-3	NA
CSAVNRGTPYEQYF	TGCAGCGCTGTAAACAGGGGAACCCCCTACGAGCAGTACTTC	TRBD1	TRBV29-1	TRBJ2-7	NA
CSASLISSYNEQFF	TGCAGTGCTAGTCTCATCTCCTCCTACAATGAGCAGTTCTTC	NA	TRBV20-1	TRBJ2-1	NA
CASTPDSNQPQHF	TGTGCCAGCACCCCAGACAGCAATCAGCCCCAGCATTTT	NA	TRBV12-3/TRBV12-4	TRBJ1-5	many
CASSFKVEGNEQYF	TGTGCCAGCAGTTTTAAGGTGGAAGGTAACGAGCAGTACTTC	NA	TRBV12-3/TRBV12-4	TRBJ2-7	many
CASSLVAGQGIPGELFF	TGTGCCAGCAGCTTAGTTGCGGGACAGGGGATCCCCGGGGAGCTGTTTTTT	TRBD1	TRBV7-6	TRBJ2-2	NA
CASSRQGLAPRNEQFF	TGTGCCAGCAGTAGACAGGGACTAGCGCCGAGGAATGAGCAGTTCTTC	TRBD2	TRBV25-1	TRBJ2-1	once
CSARRTGNTEAFF	TGCAGTGCTAGGCGGACAGGGAACACTGAAGCTTTCTTT	TRBD1	TRBV20-1	TRBJ1-1	few
CASSLSSRSYNEQYF	TGTGCCAGCAGCCTAAGTTCCCGCTCCTACAATGAGCAGTACTTC	NA	TRBV6-1	TRBJ2-7	NA
CASSLGQYSGNTIYF	TGTGCCAGCAGCTTAGGACAGTACTCTGGAAACACCATATATTTT	NA	TRBV7-9	TRBJ1-3	NA
CASSGAGARYNEQFF	TGTGCCAGCAGTGGTGCGGGAGCGAGGTACAATGAGCAGTTCTTC	TRBD2	TRBV27	TRBJ2-1	NA
CASSFSFAEGEKLFF	TGTGCCAGCAGTTTTTCTTTTGCGGAGGGTGAAAAACTGTTTTTT	NA	TRBV12-3/TRBV12-4	TRBJ1-4	few
CASSFSGANEQFF	TGTGCCAGCAGTTTTTCAGGGGCCAATGAGCAGTTCTTC	NA	TRBV12-3/TRBV12-4	TRBJ2-1	many
CATRQGGTYTGELFF	TGTGCCACAAGACAAGGGGGGACGTACACCGGGGAGCTGTTTTTT	NA	TRBV28	TRBJ2-2	few
CASSSQENQPQHF	TGTGCCAGCAGCTCACAGGAAAATCAGCCCCAGCATTTT	NA	TRBV7-6	TRBJ1-5	few
CASSQEDAGGYNEQFF	TGTGCCAGCAGCCAAGAAGATGCGGGAGGGTACAATGAGCAGTTCTTC	TRBD2	TRBV4-2	TRBJ2-1	many
CSVAVQAYNEQFF	TGCAGCGTTGCTGTACAGGCCTACAATGAGCAGTTCTTC	NA	TRBV29-1	TRBJ2-1	many
CASSFRPGGVKIYNEQFF	TGCGCCAGCAGCTTTCGTCCGGGCGGGGTCAAAATTTACAATGAGCAGTTCTTC	NA	TRBV5-1	TRBJ2-1	NA
CASSLGLGGSGETQYF	TGTGCCAGCAGCTTGGGCCTGGGGGGATCTGGGGAGACCCAGTACTTC	NA	TRBV7-6	TRBJ2-5	few
CASTPGRAGGEQFF	TGCGCCAGCACGCCGGGACGGGCGGGGGGTGAGCAGTTCTTC	TRBD2	TRBV5-1	TRBJ2-1	few
CASSLRAGRGSGELFF	TGTGCCAGCAGTTTAAGAGCGGGCCGGGGGTCCGGGGAGCTGTTTTTT	NA	TRBV27	TRBJ2-2	NA
CASSYRIDSLSAGELFF	TGTGCCAGCAGTTACCGGATTGACAGTCTCAGCGCCGGGGAGCTGTTTTTT	NA	TRBV6-5	TRBJ2-2	few
CASNAGVTGELFF	TGTGCCAGCAATGCGGGAGTGACCGGGGAGCTGTTTTTT	TRBD2	TRBV6-2/TRBV6-3	TRBJ2-2	NA
CASSWETGPWETQYF	TGTGCCAGCAGTTGGGAGACAGGGCCCTGGGAGACCCAGTACTTC	TRBD1	TRBV27	TRBJ2-5	NA
CASSLQVVNYGYTF	TGTGCCAGCAGCTTACAGGTCGTAAACTATGGCTACACCTTC	NA	TRBV7-2	TRBJ1-2	few
CASSYSQGSITGELFF	TGTGCCAGCAGTTACAGCCAGGGGAGTATCACCGGGGAGCTGTTTTTT	NA	TRBV6-5	TRBJ2-2	NA
CASSYSVYNEQFF	TGTGCCAGCAGTTACTCTGTATACAATGAGCAGTTCTTC	NA	TRBV6-5	TRBJ2-1	few
CASRVLAVTGEQFF	TGTGCCAGCAGGGTACTAGCGGTCACGGGTGAGCAGTTCTTC	TRBD2	TRBV2	TRBJ2-1	NA
CATSRDLSNEKLFF	TGTGCCACCAGCAGAGATCTAAGCAATGAAAAACTGTTTTTT	NA	TRBV15	TRBJ1-4	NA
CASSERTLSTDTQYF	TGTGCCAGCAGTGAGAGGACACTAAGCACAGATACGCAGTATTTT	NA	TRBV2	TRBJ2-3	few
CASSRTGVYSPLHF	TGCGCCAGCAGCCGGACAGGGGTTTATTCACCCCTCCACTTT	TRBD1	TRBV5-1	TRBJ1-6	many
CSVRDPKGDGYTF	TGCAGCGTCCGGGACCCTAAAGGGGATGGCTACACCTTC	NA	TRBV29-1	TRBJ1-2	many
CASSRDRQGPYEQYF	TGCGCCAGCAGCCGGGACCGACAGGGCCCCTACGAGCAGTACTTC	TRBD1	TRBV5-1	TRBJ2-7	NA
CASSFLGVDEKLFF	TGTGCCAGCAGCTTTTTGGGAGTGGATGAAAAACTGTTTTTT	NA	TRBV7-9	TRBJ1-4	NA
CASSASSTPYEQYF	TGTGCCAGCAGTGCCAGCTCTACACCCTACGAGCAGTACTTC	NA	TRBV25-1	TRBJ2-7	NA
CASEAGGGYNEQFF	TGTGCCAGCGAAGCGGGGGGAGGGTACAATGAGCAGTTCTTC	TRBD2	TRBV12-3/TRBV12-4	TRBJ2-1	NA
CASSQHRATNEKLFF	TGCGCCAGCAGCCAACACAGGGCAACTAATGAAAAACTGTTTTTT	NA	TRBV4-3	TRBJ1-4	few
CASSSQLAGVQETQYF	TGTGCCAGCAGCTCACAACTAGCGGGAGTCCAAGAGACCCAGTACTTC	TRBD2	TRBV7-2	TRBJ2-5	few
CASIGMTGTSGDEQFF	TGTGCCAGCATCGGCATGACCGGGACTAGCGGCGATGAGCAGTTCTTC	TRBD2	TRBV5-6	TRBJ2-1	many
CASSQDLGQETQYF	TGCGCCAGCAGCCAAGATTTGGGCCAAGAGACCCAGTACTTC	NA	TRBV4-3	TRBJ2-5	NA
CASSALGGAWDEQFF	TGTGCCAGCAGTGCTCTTGGCGGGGCTTGGGATGAGCAGTTCTTC	NA	TRBV2	TRBJ2-1	NA
CASSYSGTFGNIQYF	TGTGCCAGCAGTTACTCCGGGACCTTCGGGAACATTCAGTACTTC	NA	TRBV6-2/TRBV6-3	TRBJ2-4	NA
CASSAGGTEAFF	TGTGCCAGCAGTGCGGGGGGCACTGAAGCTTTCTTT	NA	TRBV12-3/TRBV12-4	TRBJ1-1	few
CATSDSASTRGAFF	TGTGCCACCAGTGATTCTGCGTCCACCAGGGGAGCTTTCTTT	NA	TRBV24-1	TRBJ1-1	NA
CSARDLRSSGGTGETQYF	TGCAGTGCTAGAGATCTCCGGTCTAGCGGGGGTACCGGAGAGACCCAGTACTTC	TRBD2	TRBV20-1	TRBJ2-5	few
CASSVGGAGYNEQFF	TGTGCCAGCAGCGTAGGGGGGGCGGGGTACAATGAGCAGTTCTTC	NA	TRBV9	TRBJ2-1	NA
CASSPGEANEQFF	TGCGCCAGCAGCCCAGGGGAGGCCAATGAGCAGTTCTTC	NA	TRBV5-1	TRBJ2-1	NA
CSARGRIRVYNEQFF	TGCAGTGCTAGAGGTAGGATCCGGGTCTACAATGAGCAGTTCTTC	NA	TRBV20-1	TRBJ2-1	few
CASSGVSGSSGDTQYF	TGTGCCAGCAGCGGGGTTAGCGGGAGTAGTGGAGATACGCAGTATTTT	TRBD2	TRBV9	TRBJ2-3	NA
CASSQNRGVHEKLFF	TGCGCCAGCAGCCAAAACAGGGGCGTTCATGAAAAACTGTTTTTT	TRBD1	TRBV4-3	TRBJ1-4	NA
CASSGGQENYGYTF	TGTGCCAGCAGCGGGGGACAGGAGAACTATGGCTACACCTTC	TRBD1	TRBV5-6	TRBJ1-2	NA